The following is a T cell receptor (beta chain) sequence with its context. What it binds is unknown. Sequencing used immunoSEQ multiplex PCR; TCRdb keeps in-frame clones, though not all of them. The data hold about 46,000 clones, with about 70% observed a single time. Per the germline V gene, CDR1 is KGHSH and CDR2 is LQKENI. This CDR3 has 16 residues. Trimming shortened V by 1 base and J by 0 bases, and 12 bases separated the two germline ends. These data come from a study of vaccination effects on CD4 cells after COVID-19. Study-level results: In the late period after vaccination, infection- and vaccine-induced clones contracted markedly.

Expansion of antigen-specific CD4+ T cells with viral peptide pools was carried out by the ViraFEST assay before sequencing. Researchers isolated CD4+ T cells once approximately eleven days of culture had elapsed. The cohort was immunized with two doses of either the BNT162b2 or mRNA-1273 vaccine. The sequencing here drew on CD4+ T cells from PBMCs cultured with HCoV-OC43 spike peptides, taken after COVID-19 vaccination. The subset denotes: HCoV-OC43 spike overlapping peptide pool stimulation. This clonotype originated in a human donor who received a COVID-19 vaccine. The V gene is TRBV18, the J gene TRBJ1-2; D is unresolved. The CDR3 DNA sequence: TGTGCCAGCTCACCACAGTTTAATGAAGCTAACTATGGCTACACCTTC. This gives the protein CASSPQFNEANYGYTF. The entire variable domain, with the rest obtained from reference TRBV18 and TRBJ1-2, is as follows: NAGVMQNPRHLVRRRGQEARLRCSPMKGHSHVYWYRQLPEEGLKFMVYLQKENIIDESGMPKERFSAEFPKEGPSILRIQQVVRGDSAAYFCASSPQFNEANYGYTFGSGTRLTVV.